This TCR beta chain is from a study of beta chain features in type 1 diabetes. Findings and caveats of the study: Fewer junction insertions and more nucleotide deletions appeared in type 1 diabetes patients.

Expressed TCRB transcripts were sequenced, since all the RNA that had been isolated was reverse transcribed. The study sequenced naive, central memory and regulatory T cell samples to an average of around 3.4 million reads. Profiled with immunoSEQ multiplex PCR; TCRdb holds only in-frame clones, not every one. The data hold around 340,000 clones, with roughly 8% observed a single time. This clone came up a few times. Its antigen is still unknown. The receptor's source is a woman aged 18-29 years in good health. Sequenced sample: central memory CD4+ T cells from blood.

CDR3 amino acids: CASSLGGTGRNIQYF. The CDR3 DNA reads TGCGCCAGCAGCTTGGGCGGGACAGGGAGAAACATTCAGTACTTC. This sequence joins TRBV5-1 and TRBJ2-4; 9 nucleotides agree with TRBD1. The J segment lost 6 bases and the V segment lost 0 bases, leaving 4 bases of the junction unmatched. The CDR3 contains 15 residues. Germline V CDR1 and CDR2: SGHRS, YFSETQ.